This entry lists 17 T cell receptor beta chains sequenced from one sample in a study of PD-1 blockade in classical Hodgkin lymphoma. Time point reported: cycle 4 day 1 (C4D1), after 5 to 7 weeks of nivolumab. With no exception, relapse followed autologous stem cell transplantation in all patients, and brentuximab vedotin exposure varied. TCRdb keeps only in-frame clones here, not all; method: immunoSEQ multiplex PCR. The sample includes tens of thousands of clones, under 80% of them seen just once. The specimen comprised peripheral blood mononuclear cells (PBMCs), sampled before the fourth cycle of nivolumab. Receptors originate from a human donor with classical Hodgkin lymphoma.

This clone was seen only a few times. The CDR3 sequence is CASSFLGGGDTEAFF. The CDR3 nucleotides read TGTGCCAGCAGTTTCCTGGGGGGTGGGGACACTGAAGCTTTCTTT. The chain is built from TRBV28 and TRBJ1-1; a possible D gene is TRBD1 (5 bases). Germline values: CDR1 MDHEN, CDR2 SYDVKM. Trimming pared 3 bases from V and 3 bases from J, leaving 14 bases between. The CDR3 is 15 amino acids.

This chain uses TRBV15 with TRBJ2-7; D is ambiguous. Germline loops: CDR1 LNHNV, CDR2 YYDKDF (reference sequence). V was shortened by 0 bases and J by 3 bases, with 9 bases between the two germline ends. CDR3 length equals 14 residues. The CDR3 region is CATSREGGLYEQYF. CDR3 DNA: TGTGCCACCAGCAGAGAAGGTGGCCTCTACGAGCAGTACTTC.

The chain is built from TRBV9 and TRBJ2-1; 7 nucleotides line up with TRBD1. CDR1 is SGDLS and CDR2 is YYNGEE in the germline V gene. J was trimmed by 3 bases and V by 4 bases; bases with no gene match: 16. This CDR3 has 18 residues. Here the CDR3 reads CASSTKTGTATIYNEQFF. The CDR3 coding sequence is TGTGCCAGCAGCACTAAGACCGGGACAGCAACCATCTACAATGAGCAGTTCTTC.

The count of this clone is one. V gene TRBV5-1 combines with J gene TRBJ1-4; D remains ambiguous. The germline V gene encodes CDR1 SGHRS and CDR2 YFSETQ. V gave up 4 bases and J gave up 7 bases, with 11 bases separating them. This CDR3 has 13 amino acids. The CDR3 nucleotides read TGCGCCAGCAGCCACCGACAAGCTGAAAAACTGTTTTTT. This sequence encodes CASSHRQAEKLFF.

This clone was observed a few times. The V and J genes are TRBV19 and TRBJ1-4; 11 nucleotides align to TRBD1. Germline V gives CDR1 LNHDA, CDR2 SQIVND (reference sequence). The CDR3 has 16 residues. The trim removed 3 bases at V and 5 bases at J, leaving 5 bases unmatched. The CDR3 loop is CASSILRDRGNEKLFF. The CDR3 DNA is TGTGCCAGTAGTATTTTGAGGGACAGGGGGAATGAAAAACTGTTTTTT.

The CDR3 DNA reads as TGTGCCAGCAGCGTATTCGGGCAGAAAGAGACCCAGTACTTC. Translated: CASSVFGQKETQYF. V and J are TRBV9 and TRBJ2-5; no clear D. V was shortened by 1 base and J by 3 bases, with 10 bases between the two germline ends. CDR3 length equals 14 residues. Germline values: CDR1 SGDLS, CDR2 YYNGEE.

The CDR3 DNA sequence: TGTGCCAGCAGCTTACCGGTGGGACAGCAAGAGACCCAGTACTTC. This encodes CASSLPVGQQETQYF. V is TRBV7-9 and J is TRBJ2-5; the match to TRBD1 covers 7 bases. Trimming removed 2 bases from V and 2 bases from J; junction bases left unmatched: 5. CDR3 length equals 15 residues. Germline V CDR1 and CDR2: SEHNR, FQNEAQ (reference sequence). Full variable domain (outside the CDR3, taken from reference TRBV7-9 and TRBJ2-5): DTGVSQNPRHKITKRGQNVTFRCDPISEHNRLYWYRQTLGQGPEFLTYFQNEAQLEKSRLLSDRFSAERPKGSFSTLEIQRTEQGDSAMYLCASSLPVGQQETQYFGPGTRLLVL.

V gene TRBV6-1 combines with J gene TRBJ2-7; TRBD2 is a possible D gene (6 bases). CDR1 MNHNS and CDR2 SASEGT come from the germline V gene. The V and J ends lost 6 bases and 1 base respectively, with 16 bases between them. The CDR3 has 15 residues. The CDR3 region has the DNA TGTGCCAGCAGCGGAGGGCCCGGCGGATCCTACGAGCAGTACTTC. Amino acids: CASSGGPGGSYEQYF.

This clone was seen a handful of times. V gene TRBV18 combines with J gene TRBJ1-1; TRBD1 agrees at 8 bases. Unmatched junction bases numbered 6, after V lost 5 bases and J lost 4 bases. CDR3 length equals 14 residues. Germline loops: CDR1 KGHSH, CDR2 LQKENI. In DNA, the CDR3 is TGTGCCAGCTCATCGGACAGGGTGGGCACTGAAGCTTTCTTT. It translates to CASSSDRVGTEAFF.

The gene calls are TRBV5-1 and TRBJ2-7; the D gene is possibly TRBD1 (8 bases). This CDR3 comprises 16 residues. The V gene's germline CDR1 is SGHRS and CDR2 YFSETQ. Between the trimmed V and J ends, which lost 7 bases and 3 bases, there was a span of 23 bases. This CDR3 reads CASARGATGGLYEQYF. CDR3 nucleotides: TGCGCCAGCGCTCGGGGGGCTACAGGGGGTCTCTACGAGCAGTACTTC.

This chain links TRBV29-1 with TRBJ1-2, with a possible D match to TRBD1 (5 bases). Germline V gene data show CDR1 as SQVTM and CDR2 as ANQGSEA. The CDR3 sequence is 14 residues long. V was trimmed by 0 bases and J by 4 bases, leaving 12 bases between them. The DNA of the CDR3 is TGCAGCGTTGAAGATGGCCAGGGTGGCTATGGCTACACCTTC. Its protein product is CSVEDGQGGYGYTF.

V is TRBV10-3 and J is TRBJ2-1; D is possibly TRBD2 (7 bases). Per germline, CDR1 ENHRY and CDR2 SYGVKD. With 6 bases removed from V and 6 bases from J, the gap between germline ends came to 9 bases. This CDR3 is 12 amino acids long. The CDR3 region is CAISRGANEQFF. CDR3 DNA sequence: TGTGCCATCAGCCGGGGGGCCAATGAGCAGTTCTTC.

The chain uses TRBV11-2 and TRBJ2-3, with unresolved D. V dropped 1 base and J dropped 0 bases, with 8 bases sitting between them. The CDR3 has 15 amino acids. In germline, CDR1 is SGHAT, CDR2 FQNNGV. The CDR3 spells CASSLARASTDTQYF. The CDR3 region has the DNA TGTGCCAGCAGCTTAGCTAGGGCCAGCACAGATACGCAGTATTTT. Drawing the rest from reference TRBV11-2 and TRBJ2-3, the complete variable domain is EAGVAQSPRYKIIEKRQSVAFWCNPISGHATLYWYQQILGQGPKLLIQFQNNGVVDDSQLPKDRFSAERLKGVDSTLKIQPAKLEDSAVYLCASSLARASTDTQYFGPGTRLTVL.

The sample holds one count of this clone. The rearrangement links TRBV28 to TRBJ2-3, with TRBD1 matching 8 bases. V shed 3 bases, J shed 3 bases, and the junction held 5 bases outside the gene matches. Per the germline V gene, CDR1 is MDHEN and CDR2 is SYDVKM. This CDR3 spans 15 amino acids. CDR3: CASSFRGRRTDTQYF. The CDR3, as DNA: TGTGCCAGCAGTTTCAGGGGGCGGAGGACAGATACGCAGTATTTT. Filled out from reference TRBV28 and TRBJ2-3, the complete variable domain reads DVKVTQSSRYLVKRTGEKVFLECVQDMDHENMFWYRQDPGLGLRLIYFSYDVKMKEKGDIPEGYSVSREKKERFSLILESASTNQTSMYLCASSFRGRRTDTQYFGPGTRLTVL.

This rearrangement joins TRBV11-2 to TRBJ1-5; no clear D gene. The CDR3 runs 13 residues. Looked up from germline, CDR1 is SGHAT and CDR2 is FQNNGV. Deletions cut 1 base from V and 3 bases from J, with 4 bases between. CDR3 DNA sequence: TGTGCCAGCAGCTTAGGGAACAATCAGCCCCAGCATTTT. This gives the protein CASSLGNNQPQHF.

The rearrangement uses TRBV27 and TRBJ2-7; the match to TRBD1 covers 7 bases. CDR1 is MNHEY, CDR2 SMNVEV, per germline (reference sequence). J lost 3 bases, V lost 6 bases, and 8 bases had no gene match. The CDR3 runs to 14 residues. This CDR3 is CASSFLRDSYEQYF. CDR3 bases: TGTGCCAGCAGCTTCCTCCGGGACAGCTACGAGCAGTACTTC.

The chain recombines TRBV19 with TRBJ1-4; TRBD1 aligns across 7 bases. Germline V CDR1 and CDR2: LNHDA, SQIVND (reference sequence). Trimming took 11 bases from V and 10 from J; bases not matched to a gene: 16. This CDR3 is built from 14 residues. DNA for the CDR3: TGTGCCTCCTATGACAGGGCCGGAGGTGGAAAACTGTTTTTT. It is translated as CASYDRAGGGKLFF. The whole variable domain, remainder taken from reference TRBV19 and TRBJ1-4, is DGGITQSPKYLFRKEGQNVTLSCEQNLNHDAMYWYRQDPGQGLRLIYYSQIVNDFQKGDIAEGYSVSREKKESFPLTVTSAQKNPTAFYLCASYDRAGGGKLFFGSGTQLSVL.